This T cell receptor beta chain stems from a study of identifying expanded T cells in peripheral blood. Sequencing used immunoSEQ multiplex PCR; TCRdb keeps in-frame clones, though not all of them. The repertoire holds 75,000 to 95,000 clones, with 85% as singletons. The CDR3 length is 16 residues. CDR1 is SGHTA, CDR2 FQGNSA, per germline. Unmatched junction bases numbered 9, after V lost 1 base and J lost 9 bases. This receptor was identified in a person aged 18 to 70 in good health. The chain joins TRBV7-2 to TRBJ1-6; 7 bases match TRBD1. The sequencing sample was made of blood. CDR3 sequence (DNA): TGTGCCAGCAGCTTAGGCAGCAGGGGGATGGGTTCACCCCTCCACTTT. It is translated as CASSLGSRGMGSPLHF.